This entry concerns a single TCR beta chain. The data stem from a study of long-term antiretroviral therapy in people with HIV. With survey level as its setting, the immunoSEQ assay was v3.0. Data came from immunoSEQ multiplex PCR; TCRdb stores just in-frame clones and leaves some out. In the table there are approximately 15,000 clones, 88% of which are singletons. The germline CDR1 and CDR2 sequences are SGHDN and FVKESK. Unmatched junction bases numbered 7, after V lost 2 bases and J lost 3 bases. The length of the CDR3 is 18 residues. The sequence derives from a man aged 35-49 years with HIV. The chain links TRBV14 to TRBJ2-1, with TRBD2 matching 13 bases. Sequencing used unsorted PBMCs, obtained 6.2 years after starting antiretroviral therapy. The CDR3 region is CASSQRRGTSGIYNEQFF. The DNA of the CDR3 is TGTGCCAGCAGCCAAAGACGAGGGACTAGCGGGATCTACAATGAGCAGTTCTTC. Drawing the rest from reference TRBV14 and TRBJ2-1, the complete variable domain is EAGVTQFPSHSVIEKGQTVTLRCDPISGHDNLYWYRRVMGKEIKFLLHFVKESKQDESGMPNNRFLAERTGGTYSTLKVQPAELEDSGVYFCASSQRRGTSGIYNEQFFGPGTRLTVL.